This T cell receptor beta chain stems from a study of cytomegalovirus exposure and HLA in healthy donors. Findings and limits, study-wide: The CMV antigen specificity of three CMV-associated chains was confirmed through in vitro analysis. Accounts indicate the classifier identified cytomegalovirus status with strong specificity and sensitivity. Clusters of TCRs from the first cohort tended to co-occur in the 110 or so validation repertoires (as a later analysis found).

Concerning this clone: Its antigen is as yet unknown.

Between the trimmed V and J ends, which lost 3 bases and 6 bases, there was a span of 9 bases. This CDR3 is built from 12 residues. Looked up from germline, CDR1 is KGHSH and CDR2 is LQKENI. The repertoire was sequenced with immunoSEQ multiplex PCR; TCRdb's copy has only in-frame clones and lacks some. The table has around 150,000 clones, approximately 80% seen once; the top ten hold about 2%. This TCR derives from a man aged 25 to 45 in good health and CMV-seropositive. J is TRBJ2-7 and V is TRBV18; possibly TRBD2 for D (6 bases). The sequenced sample consisted of PBMCs. CDR3 loop: CASSPGGPEQYF. For the CDR3, the DNA is TGTGCCAGCTCACCTGGAGGGCCCGAGCAGTACTTC.